This passage covers 8 T cell receptor beta chains from one sample sequenced in a study. One entry per CDR3 protein results from TCRdb running MiXCR on the RT-PCR reads. The table lists about 680,000 distinct CDR3 sequences, approximately 15% of them singletons. Sequencing was performed on memory CD4+ T cells from blood. Receptors originate from a female donor in good health, serving as a healthy control.

The table lists this clonotype with many counts. The gene calls are TRBV6-5 and TRBJ1-2; no clear D gene. The germline V and J ends were trimmed by 2 bases and 0 bases, with 4 bases remaining between them. The germline V gene has CDR1 MNHEY and CDR2 SVGAGI. The CDR3 sequence is 13 residues long. The CDR3 DNA is TGTGCCAGCAGTTACAGTACTAACTATGGCTACACCTTC. Protein product: CASSYSTNYGYTF.

This clonotype was counted at least ten times. The genes are TRBV5-5 and TRBJ1-2; possible D gene TRBD1, 5 bases. Trimming cost V 4 bases and J 0 bases, with 10 bases left between them. The CDR3 runs 14 residues. Germline V lookup: CDR1 SGHKS, CDR2 YYEKEE (reference sequence). CDR3 region: CASSGDLTNYGYTF. CDR3 nucleotide sequence: TGTGCCAGCAGCGGGGACCTAACTAACTATGGCTACACCTTC.

This clonotype has more than one count but fewer than ten. The J gene is TRBJ2-2, the V gene TRBV15; D may be TRBD1 or TRBD2 (5 bases each). Trimming took off 0 bases at V and 4 bases at J, with 9 bases between the two ends. Germline V gene lookup returns CDR1 LNHNV and CDR2 YYDKDF (reference sequence). The CDR3 spans 15 residues. In DNA, the CDR3 is TGTGCCACCAGCAGAGACGGGACCCCCACCGGGGAGCTGTTTTTT. Its translation: CATSRDGTPTGELFF.

This clonotype was recorded many times. This chain connects TRBV7-3 to TRBJ2-3; D might be TRBD1 (5 bases). This CDR3 comprises 16 residues. CDR1 and CDR2 from the germline V gene are SGHTA and FQGTGA. Trimming stripped 2 bases from V and 5 bases from J, with 17 bases between. CDR3 DNA: TGTGCCAGCAGCTTAGGGCTGGGCAGGGATGTAGATACGCAGTATTTT. Its protein product is CASSLGLGRDVDTQYF.

The sample holds many counts of this clonotype. The chain has TRBV6-2 or TRBV6-3 and TRBJ2-3, with D possibly TRBD2 on 6 matching bases. This CDR3 is 15 amino acids long. V shed 7 bases and J shed 1 base, with 15 bases lying between them. Germline V lookup: CDR1 MNHEY, CDR2 SVGEGT. CDR3 sequence reads: CASTAFERGTDTQYF. As DNA, the CDR3 is TGTGCCAGCACCGCTTTCGAGCGGGGCACAGATACGCAGTATTTT.

The gene calls are TRBV28 and TRBJ1-4; 10 bases match TRBD1. The CDR3 loop spans 15 amino acids. J lost 5 bases, V lost 4 bases, and 4 bases had no gene match. CDR1 is MDHEN, CDR2 SYDVKM, per germline. The chain's CDR3 is CASSSGDRGNEKLFF. The CDR3 DNA reads as TGTGCCAGCAGTTCCGGGGACAGGGGAAATGAAAAACTGTTTTTT. Complete variable domain (other parts from reference TRBV28 and TRBJ1-4): DVKVTQSSRYLVKRTGEKVFLECVQDMDHENMFWYRQDPGLGLRLIYFSYDVKMKEKGDIPEGYSVSREKKERFSLILESASTNQTSMYLCASSSGDRGNEKLFFGSGTQLSVL.

The chain is built from TRBV4-2 and TRBJ1-4; 8 bases fit TRBD1. The trim removed 4 bases at V and 7 bases at J, leaving 8 bases unmatched. The CDR3 extends over 15 amino acids. Germline V gene data show CDR1 as LGHNA and CDR2 as YNFKEQ. CDR3 residues: CASSPDREISEKLFF. The CDR3 DNA sequence: TGTGCCAGCAGCCCGGACAGGGAGATAAGTGAAAAACTGTTTTTT.

The chain is built from TRBV2 and TRBJ1-1; D remains ambiguous. Trimming stripped 5 bases from V and 5 bases from J, with 15 bases between. CDR1 and CDR2 (germline): SNHLY, FYNNEI. There are 14 residues in the CDR3. The chain's CDR3 is CASSPPLAGTEAFF. The CDR3 DNA sequence: TGTGCCAGCAGTCCCCCCCTCGCGGGAACTGAAGCTTTCTTT.